This TCR beta chain came from a study of T cell responses to AZD1222 COVID-19 vaccine. Study-wide results and limits: Spike-specific TCR breadth and depth went up after people got two AZD1222 doses. AZD1222 recipients seropositive at baseline numbered only five to seven. Without day 14 samples, only post-peak T cell repertoires were studied.

CDR3 size: 16 residues. Germline CDR1 MNHEY, CDR2 SVGEGT. Losses at the gene ends were 6 bases for V and 2 bases for J; bases not matched to a gene: 10. Note on this clone: Its cognate antigen is unknown.

Here immunoSEQ multiplex PCR was the method, and the copy in TCRdb shows in-frame clones only, minus some. The sample yields about 130,000 clones, about 86% seen once. This chain uses TRBV6-2 or TRBV6-3 with TRBJ1-5, with TRBD1 matching over 7 bases. Specimen: peripheral blood, collected on day 0 of AZD1222 vaccination. This clonotype was obtained from an adult in good health. In DNA, the CDR3 is TGTGCCAGCAGCGAAGGGACAGACAGGGGCAATCAGCCCCAGCATTTT. Translating gives CASSEGTDRGNQPQHF.